The 9 T cell receptor beta chains below all came from one sample that was sequenced in a study of T cells after yellow fever vaccination. Each CDR3 protein gets one entry after TCRdb re-called the 5' RACE reads with MiXCR. This sample has approximately 300,000 distinct CDR3 sequences, with about 10% found just once. The sample here was CD4+ T cells sorted from PBMCs, taken 45 days after the yellow fever booster vaccination. Receptors were obtained from a man younger than 35 who received the YFV17D yellow fever vaccine.

This clonotype was seen more than once but under ten times. The chain couples TRBV3-1 to TRBJ2-2, with TRBD1 matching 8 bases. CDR1 is LGHDT and CDR2 is YNNKEL in the germline V gene (reference sequence). The CDR3 is 15 amino acids. V gave up 1 base and J gave up 5 bases; unmatched junction bases: 3. This chain's CDR3 is CASSQGTGWTGELFF. The CDR3, as DNA: TGTGCCAGCAGCCAAGGGACAGGGTGGACCGGGGAGCTGTTTTTT. Combining the CDR3 with reference TRBV3-1 and TRBJ2-2 gives the whole variable domain DTAVSQTPKYLVTQMGNDKSIKCEQNLGHDTMYWYKQDSKKFLKIMFSYNNKELIINETVPNRFSPKSPDKAHLNLHINSLELGDSAVYFCASSQGTGWTGELFFGEGSRLTVL.

In this sample, this clonotype turned up a few times. The chain uses TRBV18 and TRBJ1-1; D perhaps matches TRBD1 (5 bases). Trimming took off 3 bases at V and 3 bases at J, with 8 bases between the two ends. Looked up from germline, CDR1 is KGHSH and CDR2 is LQKENI. The CDR3 runs 13 residues. CDR3 loop: CASSPEQDTEAFF. CDR3 sequence (DNA): TGTGCCAGCTCACCGGAACAGGACACTGAAGCTTTCTTT.

This clonotype was recorded a few times. This rearrangement joins TRBV4-2 to TRBJ2-6; no firm D call. Trimming left V 4 bases short and J 1 base short, with 11 bases between. The CDR3 has 16 residues. Germline V gene lookup returns CDR1 LGHNA and CDR2 YNFKEQ. CDR3 nucleotide sequence: TGTGCCAGCAGCCCCGACCCGAGGTCTGGGGCCAACGTCCTGACTTTC. Its protein is CASSPDPRSGANVLTF.

This chain uses TRBV12-3 or TRBV12-4 with TRBJ2-2; TRBD2 matches at 9 bases. CDR3 length: 16 amino acids. V lost 5 bases to trimming and J lost 4 bases; unmatched junction nucleotides: 8. The CDR3 sequence: CASSPSAGGPTGELFF. CDR3 coding DNA: TGTGCCAGCAGTCCTTCCGCGGGGGGGCCCACCGGGGAGCTGTTTTTT.

In its sample, this clonotype was seen many times. The chain couples TRBV10-3 to TRBJ2-5, with D perhaps given as TRBD1 or TRBD2 (5 bases each). The germline V and J ends were trimmed by 3 bases and 6 bases, with 14 bases remaining between them. The length of the CDR3 is 14 residues. The germline V gene has CDR1 ENHRY and CDR2 SYGVKD. CDR3 DNA sequence: TGTGCCATCAGTGAATCTTGGGGGTCCCAGACCCAGTACTTC. Translation gives CAISESWGSQTQYF.

This clonotype was seen at least ten times. The rearrangement joins TRBV5-1 to TRBJ2-4, with 8 bases fitting TRBD1. The germline gives CDR1 SGHRS, CDR2 YFSETQ. J lost 2 bases, V lost 0 bases, and 7 bases had no gene match. The CDR3 length is 17 residues. The CDR3 sequence is CASSLGQGSLSKNIQYF. CDR3 bases: TGCGCCAGCAGCTTGGGACAGGGGTCCCTGTCCAAAAACATTCAGTACTTC.

The chain uses TRBV12-3 or TRBV12-4 and TRBJ1-4; 8 bases align to TRBD1. There are 14 residues in the CDR3. The trim removed 5 bases at V and 8 bases at J, leaving 7 bases unmatched. This CDR3 reads CASSTQGAGEKLFF. Written as DNA, the CDR3 is TGTGCCAGCAGTACGCAGGGGGCAGGGGAAAAACTGTTTTTT.

This clonotype was observed a few times. The chain links TRBV12-3 or TRBV12-4 to TRBJ1-2; D is uncertain. Trimming removed 5 bases at V and 3 bases at J, with 13 bases between. The CDR3 is made up of 14 amino acids. DNA for the CDR3: TGTGCCAGCAGTCGATTCCCAACTGACTATGGCTACACCTTC. It codes for CASSRFPTDYGYTF.

This clonotype was observed a handful of times. The chain is built from TRBV15 and TRBJ2-5; 12 bases line up with TRBD2. V lost 5 bases to trimming and J lost 5 bases; unmatched junction nucleotides: 9. The germline gives CDR1 LNHNV, CDR2 YYDKDF (reference sequence). This CDR3 is built from 16 residues. CDR3 in amino acids: CATSLTSGGAGETQYF. The CDR3 nucleotides read TGTGCCACCAGCCTGACTAGCGGGGGAGCTGGGGAGACCCAGTACTTC. Looking up the rest from reference TRBV15 and TRBJ2-5 gives the full variable domain: DAMVIQNPRYQVTQFGKPVTLSCSQTLNHNVMYWYQQKSSQAPKLLFHYYDKDFNNEADTPDNFQSRRPNTSFCFLDIRSPGLGDTAMYLCATSLTSGGAGETQYFGPGTRLLVL.